These T cell receptor beta chains were read from a single sample in a study of cytomegalovirus exposure and HLA in healthy donors. Some clones are missing from TCRdb's copy, which holds only in-frame ones; the method was immunoSEQ multiplex PCR. The table records some 180,000 clones, 76% of them present only once. Sequenced sample: PBMCs. The receptors derive from a man younger than 30 in good health and CMV-seronegative. Both conserved end residues are part of each CDR3. The D gene is left open where the match is weak. Expanded clones are given a class, and other clones once, few, many or no size at all.

v_call,j_call,clone_size,d_call,cdr3_aa,cdr3_nt
TRBV7-3,TRBJ1-1,NA,TRBD1,CASSTLPARGLLNTEAFF,TGTGCCAGCAGCACCCTTCCAGCCAGGGGGCTCCTGAACACTGAAGCTTTCTTT
TRBV25-1,TRBJ2-2,NA,TRBD2,CASRVGGGTGELFF,TGTGCCAGCAGGGTCGGCGGGGGCACCGGGGAGCTGTTTTTT
TRBV11-3,TRBJ2-5,NA,TRBD2,CASSAWTSGGAIQETQYF,TGTGCCAGCAGCGCTTGGACTAGCGGGGGGGCGATCCAAGAGACCCAGTACTTC
TRBV6-4,TRBJ2-2,NA,NA,CASSDMASGGTGELFF,TGTGCCAGCAGTGACATGGCCAGCGGTGGCACCGGGGAGCTGTTTTTT
TRBV14,TRBJ1-1,NA,TRBD1,CASSQDGLSPWFGLGQANTEAFF,TGTGCCAGCAGCCAAGATGGGTTGTCTCCTTGGTTTGGCCTTGGACAGGCGAACACTGAAGCTTTCTTT
TRBV28,TRBJ1-2,NA,NA,CASSRTTDYGYTF,TGTGCCAGCTCAAGAACCACAGACTATGGCTACACCTTC
TRBV28,TRBJ1-5,NA,NA,CASSLLGWTDQNQPQHF,TGTGCCAGCAGTTTATTGGGCTGGACAGACCAAAATCAGCCCCAGCATTTT
TRBV28,TRBJ1-2,NA,TRBD1,CASSLQGINYGYTF,TGTGCCAGCAGCCTACAGGGGATAAACTATGGCTACACCTTC
TRBV7-9,TRBJ2-7,NA,TRBD2,CASSSGLAEQYF,TGTGCCAGCAGCTCAGGACTAGCAGAGCAGTACTTC
TRBV10-3,TRBJ2-5,NA,NA,CAISGGTDNQETQYF,TGTGCCATCAGTGGCGGGACGGACAACCAAGAGACCCAGTACTTC
TRBV9,TRBJ1-4,once,TRBD1,CASSVGDRDIEKLFF,TGTGCCAGCAGCGTAGGGGACAGGGATATTGAAAAACTGTTTTTT
TRBV9,TRBJ2-1,NA,NA,CASSVDYYNEQFF,TGTGCCAGCAGCGTCGACTATTACAATGAGCAGTTCTTC
TRBV4-1,TRBJ2-7,NA,NA,CASSQVGGGRSCEQYF,TGCGCCAGCAGCCAAGTCGGCGGAGGTCGATCGTGCGAGCAGTACTTC
TRBV4-1,TRBJ2-3,NA,TRBD2,CASSQYPTSGGAQDTQYF,TGCGCCAGCAGCCAGTACCCTACTAGCGGGGGGGCACAAGATACGCAGTATTTT
TRBV7-2,TRBJ1-1,NA,NA,CAGQGMNTEAFF,TGTGCCGGCCAGGGCATGAACACTGAAGCTTTCTTT
TRBV5-1,TRBJ1-2,NA,TRBD1,CASSTGTVNGYTF,TGCGCCAGCAGCACGGGGACAGTCAATGGCTACACCTTC
TRBV5-4,TRBJ2-7,NA,NA,CASSLFGAGGDEQYF,TGTGCCAGCAGCTTATTTGGGGCCGGTGGGGACGAGCAGTACTTC
TRBV7-9,TRBJ1-1,NA,NA,CASTSRGGAEAFF,TGTGCCAGCACCTCCAGGGGTGGAGCCGAAGCTTTCTTT
TRBV2,TRBJ2-7,once,NA,CASSERYEQYF,TGTGCCAGCAGTGAGAGGTACGAGCAGTACTTC
TRBV9,TRBJ2-5,NA,NA,CASSVDRDRQETQYF,TGTGCCAGCAGCGTAGACCGAGACAGACAAGAGACCCAGTACTTC
TRBV6-5,TRBJ2-7,NA,NA,CASSYSFQGYEQYF,TGTGCCAGCAGTTACTCGTTTCAGGGCTACGAGCAGTACTTC
TRBV15,TRBJ2-3,once,TRBD2,CAFRGSGTDTQYF,TGTGCCTTTCGCGGGAGCGGCACAGATACGCAGTATTTT
TRBV28,TRBJ2-6,NA,TRBD1,CASRAPGTGPSGANVLTF,TGTGCCAGCAGGGCCCCCGGGACAGGACCCTCTGGGGCCAACGTCCTGACTTTC
TRBV11-1,TRBJ1-6,NA,NA,CASSRGGADSPLHF,TGTGCCAGCAGCCGGGGGGGGGCTGATTCACCCCTCCACTTT
TRBV10-3,TRBJ1-5,NA,TRBD1,CAISETRTGIDQPQHF,TGTGCCATCAGTGAAACCCGGACAGGGATTGATCAGCCCCAGCATTTT
TRBV5-1,TRBJ1-2,NA,NA,CASSLAPDYGYTF,TGCGCCAGCAGCTTGGCTCCTGACTATGGCTACACCTTC
TRBV7-2,TRBJ2-4,NA,TRBD2,CASSLGGLAGGKNIQYF,TGTGCCAGCAGCTTGGGGGGACTAGCTGGGGGCAAAAACATTCAGTACTTC
TRBV28,TRBJ1-5,once,NA,CASSSPRSNQPQHF,TGTGCCAGCAGTTCCCCCCGTAGCAATCAGCCCCAGCATTTT
TRBV28,TRBJ1-6,NA,NA,CASSRGPLHF,TGTGCCAGCAGTCGGGGACCCCTCCACTTT
TRBV9,TRBJ2-3,NA,TRBD2,CASSSSGRAPDTQYF,TGTGCCAGCAGCTCTAGCGGGAGGGCCCCAGATACGCAGTATTTT
TRBV11-3,TRBJ2-3,few,TRBD2,CASSQLAGADTQYF,TGTGCCAGCAGCCAACTAGCGGGAGCAGATACGCAGTATTTT
TRBV5-1,TRBJ2-7,NA,TRBD2,CASSLVAGLAVPYEQYF,TGCGCCAGCAGCTTGGTGGCGGGACTAGCCGTCCCCTACGAGCAGTACTTC
TRBV9,TRBJ2-7,once,NA,CASSPQGSTSEQYF,TGTGCCAGCAGCCCCCAGGGTTCGACTTCCGAGCAGTACTTC
TRBV11-2,TRBJ1-6,few,TRBD1,CASKPPGQGNSPLHF,TGTGCCAGCAAACCCCCGGGACAGGGAAATTCACCCCTCCACTTT
TRBV5-8,TRBJ1-2,NA,NA,CASSTGQSGYTF,TGTGCCAGCAGCACCGGACAGAGCGGCTACACCTTC
TRBV6-5,TRBJ2-1,few,NA,CASSRTVYNEQFF,TGTGCCAGCAGTAGGACTGTGTACAATGAGCAGTTCTTC
TRBV5-4,TRBJ2-3,NA,NA,CASSLVAREEDTQYF,TGTGCCAGCAGCTTGGTTGCCAGGGAGGAAGATACGCAGTATTTT
TRBV9,TRBJ2-5,once,NA,CASSGPPWETQYF,TGTGCCAGCAGCGGGCCCCCGTGGGAGACCCAGTACTTC
TRBV5-4,TRBJ2-7,once,TRBD1,CASSRGLNEQYF,TGTGCCAGCAGCAGGGGGCTGAACGAGCAGTACTTC
TRBV14,TRBJ2-2,NA,TRBD2,CASSQDLAGGPAGELFF,TGTGCCAGCAGCCAAGATCTAGCGGGAGGGCCGGCCGGGGAGCTGTTTTTT
TRBV19,TRBJ2-3,NA,TRBD1,CASGTGGGDTQYF,TGTGCCAGCGGGACAGGGGGGGGAGATACGCAGTATTTT
TRBV10-3,TRBJ2-7,NA,TRBD1,CAIRVGQVAYEQYF,TGTGCCATCAGGGTGGGACAGGTGGCCTACGAGCAGTACTTC